The 5 T cell receptor beta chains reported below all come from one sample, sequenced in a study of glioma-infiltrating T cells listed by TCRdb under 2016. Sequencing instrument: Illumina MiSeq. TCR alpha and beta CDR3 regions were amplified with the iRepertoire nested amplicon-rescue multiplex PCR (arm-PCR) platform from RNA. TCRdb ran its own pipeline on the public reads, namely fastp trimming at Q25 and MiXCR clone calling, and kept in-frame beta chains. Rows merge per CDR3 protein into single entries with the most common DNA and genes. The sample has about 180,000 distinct CDR3 sequences on record, more than 35% of them singletons. Of the sample, roughly 5.4% is held by the ten largest clones. The sequencing sample was made of glioma tissue, nonneoplastic brain tissue, or PBMCs (not recorded which). The source of these receptors is a human donor with low-grade glioma or glioblastoma, undergoing nonglioma brain surgery, or in good health (not recorded which).

About this clonotype: An end of the junction differs from the germline gene, which may be a read error. The genes are TRBV7-8 and TRBJ1-1, with TRBD1 matching 7 bases. The CDR3 has 16 amino acids. Germline CDR1 and CDR2: SGHVS and FQNEAQ. CDR3: CASSLGRGLVNTEALF. Here the CDR3 DNA reads TGTGCCAGCAGCCTGGGGAGGGGGCTGGTAAACACTGAAGCTCTCTTT.

This clonotype has a handful of counts. The chain joins TRBV3-1 to TRBJ2-1; D possibly matches TRBD1 or TRBD2 (5 bases each). The germline V and J ends were trimmed by 5 bases and 0 bases, with 11 bases remaining between them. The germline V gene has CDR1 LGHDT and CDR2 YNNKEL (reference sequence). The CDR3 spans 15 residues. The CDR3 sequence: CASSAGGGSYNEQFF. For the CDR3, the DNA is TGTGCCAGCAGCGCTGGTGGGGGCTCCTACAATGAGCAGTTCTTC.

This clonotype was seen only a few times. This may come from a read error, since a much larger clone is one base off. As DNA, the CDR3 is TGCAGTGCTAGGGAGTCCTATAGCAATAAGCCCCAGCATTTT. This codes for CSARESYSNKPQHF. The rearrangement uses TRBV20-1 and TRBJ1-5; D not resolved. From germline, CDR1 is DFQATT and CDR2 SNEGSKA (reference sequence). The CDR3 is made up of 14 amino acids.

This clonotype was picked up many times. The gene calls are TRBV7-2 and TRBJ1-1; D possibly corresponds to TRBD1 (5 bases). Germline CDR1 is SGHTA and CDR2 is FQGNSA. V dropped 1 base and J dropped 8 bases, with 11 bases sitting between them. The length of the CDR3 is 13 residues. CDR3 residues: CASSLVEGSEAFF. CDR3 nucleotides: TGTGCCAGCAGCTTAGTCGAGGGGTCCGAAGCTTTCTTT.

This chain uses TRBV29-1 with TRBJ2-7; 9 bases are a match to TRBD1. The CDR3 runs 11 residues. Per the germline V gene, CDR1 is SQVTM and CDR2 is ANQGSEA. J lost 6 bases, V lost 4 bases, and 1 base had no gene match. CDR3 sequence: CSVGTGVEQYF. The DNA of the CDR3 is TGCAGCGTTGGGACAGGGGTCGAGCAGTACTTC.